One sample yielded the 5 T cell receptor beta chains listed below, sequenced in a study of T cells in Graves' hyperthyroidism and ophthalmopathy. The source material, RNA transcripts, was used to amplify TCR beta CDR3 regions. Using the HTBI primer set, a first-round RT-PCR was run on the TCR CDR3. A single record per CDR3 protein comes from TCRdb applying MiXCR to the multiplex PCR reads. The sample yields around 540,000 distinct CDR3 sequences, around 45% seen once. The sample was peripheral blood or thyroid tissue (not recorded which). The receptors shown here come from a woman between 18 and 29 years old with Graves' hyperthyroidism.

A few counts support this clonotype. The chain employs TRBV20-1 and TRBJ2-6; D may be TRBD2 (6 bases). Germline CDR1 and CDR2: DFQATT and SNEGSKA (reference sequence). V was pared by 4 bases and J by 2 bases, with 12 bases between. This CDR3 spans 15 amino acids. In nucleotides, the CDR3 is TGCAGTGCTACGGAGGGCCACCCTGGGGCCAACGTCCTGACTTTC. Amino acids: CSATEGHPGANVLTF.

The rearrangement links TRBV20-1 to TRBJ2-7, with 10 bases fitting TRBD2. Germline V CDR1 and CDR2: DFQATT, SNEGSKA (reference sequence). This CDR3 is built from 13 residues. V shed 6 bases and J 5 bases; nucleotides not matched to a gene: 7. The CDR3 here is CSAKREGLHEQYF. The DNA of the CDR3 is TGCAGTGCAAAGCGGGAGGGCCTTCACGAGCAGTACTTC.

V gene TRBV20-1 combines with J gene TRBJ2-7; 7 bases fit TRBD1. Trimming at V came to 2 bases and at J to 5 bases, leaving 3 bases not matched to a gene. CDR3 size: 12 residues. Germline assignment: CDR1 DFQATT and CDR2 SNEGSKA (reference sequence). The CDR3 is CSARFTGDEQYF. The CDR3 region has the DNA TGCAGTGCTAGATTCACAGGGGACGAGCAGTACTTC.

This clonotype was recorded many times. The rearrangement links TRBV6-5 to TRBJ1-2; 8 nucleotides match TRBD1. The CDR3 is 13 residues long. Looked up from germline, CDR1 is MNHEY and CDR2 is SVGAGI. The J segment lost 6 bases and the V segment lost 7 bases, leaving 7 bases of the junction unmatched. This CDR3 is CASTPDREDGYTF. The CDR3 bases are TGTGCCAGCACACCGGACAGGGAGGATGGCTACACCTTC.

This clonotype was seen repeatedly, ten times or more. The CDR3 loop reads CASSLDKGSSPLHF. The CDR3 DNA is TGCGCCAGCAGCTTAGACAAAGGCAGTTCACCCCTCCACTTT. The chain combines TRBV5-1 with TRBJ1-6; the D is unclear. The length of the CDR3 is 14 residues. Germline CDR1 SGHRS, CDR2 YFSETQ. V lost 2 bases, J lost 9 bases, and 12 bases lay in between. Combining the CDR3 with reference TRBV5-1 and TRBJ1-6 gives the whole variable domain KAGVTQTPRYLIKTRGQQVTLSCSPISGHRSVSWYQQTPGQGLQFLFEYFSETQRNKGNFPGRFSGRQFSNSRSEMNVSTLELGDSALYLCASSLDKGSSPLHFGNGTRLTVT.